The next 16 T cell receptor beta chains were all read from a single sample in a study of neurological immune-mediated disorders. The time point here: longitudinal time-point 1 (baseline). TCRdb fed the 5' RACE reads into MiXCR, producing one record per CDR3 protein. The sample contains tens of thousands of distinct CDR3 sequences, approximately 14% of which appear only once. The sample consisted of PBMCs. The source of these receptors is a female donor with HTLV-1-associated myelopathy (HAM/TSP).

This clonotype was observed many times. The chain employs TRBV5-1 and TRBJ2-7; D gene ambiguous. From germline, CDR1 is SGHRS and CDR2 YFSETQ. The V end lost 5 bases, the J end lost 6 bases, and 18 bases lay between the germline ends. The CDR3 covers 14 residues. CDR3 protein: CASRSQSSQSEQYF. CDR3 nucleotides: TGCGCCAGCAGATCGCAGTCTTCGCAGAGCGAGCAGTACTTC.

This clonotype was seen many times. The chain carries TRBV5-1 and TRBJ2-5, with TRBD2 matching over 10 bases. Germline V gene lookup returns CDR1 SGHRS and CDR2 YFSETQ. Trimming took 2 bases from V and 2 from J; bases not matched to a gene: 6. There are 16 residues in the CDR3. The CDR3 sequence is CASSFTSGGVQETQYF. CDR3 bases: TGCGCCAGCAGCTTTACAAGCGGGGGGGTTCAAGAGACCCAGTACTTC.

V gene TRBV9 combines with J gene TRBJ2-2; TRBD1 might be the D (5 bases). In germline, CDR1 is SGDLS, CDR2 YYNGEE. The CDR3 consists of 17 residues. V was shortened by 0 bases and J by 0 bases, with 12 bases between the two germline ends. The CDR3 region is CASSVATGATNTGELFF. DNA for the CDR3: TGTGCCAGCAGCGTAGCTACAGGAGCTACGAACACCGGGGAGCTGTTTTTT.

Many counts were recorded for this clonotype. The chain combines TRBV5-5 with TRBJ1-5; no clear D gene. Per germline, CDR1 SGHKS and CDR2 YYEKEE (reference sequence). The CDR3 contains 15 residues. The ends were cut back, 4 bases at V and 0 bases at J, with 11 bases in the middle. The CDR3 bases are TGTGCCAGCAGCCCCTTAACGAATAGCAATCAGCCCCAGCATTTT. This encodes CASSPLTNSNQPQHF.

This chain joins TRBV6-5 and TRBJ2-3; perhaps TRBD1 as D (5 bases). Germline CDR1 is MNHEY and CDR2 is SVGAGI. This CDR3 has 15 residues. V was cut by 5 bases and J by 2 bases, with 14 bases left in between. The CDR3 nucleotides are TGTGCCAGCAGTAATAGGGGTTATCCCACAGATACGCAGTATTTT. It specifies CASSNRGYPTDTQYF.

There are many counts of this clonotype. CDR3 sequence: CASRWTSGGPTDTQYF. The CDR3 DNA reads as TGCGCCAGCCGGTGGACTAGCGGGGGGCCGACAGATACGCAGTATTTT. The J gene is TRBJ2-3, the V gene TRBV5-1, with TRBD2 matching over 14 bases. V gave up 7 bases and J gave up 3 bases; unmatched junction bases: 7. This CDR3 has 16 residues. Germline V CDR1 and CDR2: SGHRS, YFSETQ.

This clonotype appeared many times. V is TRBV20-1 and J is TRBJ2-2, with 10 bases that match TRBD2. Germline V lookup: CDR1 DFQATT, CDR2 SNEGSKA (reference sequence). J gave up 1 base and V 3 bases, and 14 bases lay outside the gene matches. This CDR3 contains 19 residues. Written as DNA, the CDR3 is TGCAGTGCTAGCCCCGTTCTTAGCGGGGGGACCATGAACACCGGGGAGCTGTTTTTT. This codes for CSASPVLSGGTMNTGELFF.

This clonotype was seen repeatedly, ten times or more. V usage is TRBV2 and J usage is TRBJ2-7; tentative D call: TRBD2 (5 bases). V shed 1 base and J shed 3 bases, with 16 bases lying between them. CDR1 and CDR2 (germline): SNHLY, FYNNEI. The CDR3 length is 16 residues. The CDR3 protein is CASSEVKPGKFYEQYF. In DNA, the CDR3 is TGTGCCAGCAGTGAAGTTAAGCCGGGGAAATTCTACGAGCAGTACTTC. Full variable domain (outside the CDR3, taken from reference TRBV2 and TRBJ2-7): EPEVTQTPSHQVTQMGQEVILRCVPISNHLYFYWYRQILGQKVEFLVSFYNNEISEKSEIFDDQFSVERPDGSNFTLKIRSTKLEDSAMYFCASSEVKPGKFYEQYFGPGTRLTVT.

This clonotype was seen at least ten times. The rearrangement links TRBV20-1 to TRBJ2-7, with a tentative D call TRBD1 (6 bases). The V and J ends lost 6 bases and 0 bases respectively, with 12 bases between them. CDR3 length: 13 residues. The germline V gene encodes CDR1 DFQATT and CDR2 SNEGSKA (reference sequence). For the CDR3, the DNA is TGCAGTGCACCTGACAGGAGCTCCTACGAGCAGTACTTC. It yields the protein CSAPDRSSYEQYF.

In its sample, this clonotype was seen a few times. The gene calls are TRBV14 and TRBJ2-7; unclear D gene. Germline V lookup: CDR1 SGHDN, CDR2 FVKESK. V was cut by 4 bases and J by 4 bases, with 14 bases left in between. The CDR3 contains 14 residues. CDR3 bases: TGTGCCAGCAGCCCAAGAAAGACGGCTTACGAGCAGTACTTC. It specifies CASSPRKTAYEQYF. The variable domain in full, with the rest retrieved from reference TRBV14 and TRBJ2-7, is EAGVTQFPSHSVIEKGQTVTLRCDPISGHDNLYWYRRVMGKEIKFLLHFVKESKQDESGMPNNRFLAERTGGTYSTLKVQPAELEDSGVYFCASSPRKTAYEQYFGPGTRLTVT.

A note on this clonotype: Lacking the conserved final phenylalanine or tryptophan, this CDR3 likely reflects a read error. V and J are TRBV14 and TRBJ2-5; a possible D gene is TRBD2 (7 bases). The V end lost 4 bases, the J end lost 5 bases, and 23 bases lay between the germline ends. CDR1 is SGHDN and CDR2 is FVKESK in the germline V gene. The CDR3 totals 17 residues. In DNA form, the CDR3 reads TGTGCCAGCAGCCCCATAGGTTCGGGGGGCGACGCGGAGACCCAGTACTTA. The encoded protein is CASSPIGSGGDAETQYL.

Within the sample, this clonotype is medium-sized (0.01 to 0.1%). This chain uses TRBV5-8 with TRBJ2-7; D call uncertain. Trimming stripped 2 bases from V and 2 bases from J, with 5 bases between. Germline lookup yields CDR1 SGHTS and CDR2 YDEGEE. CDR3 length: 12 residues. As DNA, the CDR3 is TGTGCCAGCAGCTTCCAGACCTACGAGCAGTACTTC. It yields the protein CASSFQTYEQYF.

This clonotype has ten or more counts. The genes are TRBV4-2 and TRBJ2-2; D remains ambiguous. The CDR3 runs to 16 residues. The V end lost 0 bases, the J end lost 6 bases, and 14 bases lay between the germline ends. CDR1 LGHNA and CDR2 YNFKEQ come from the germline V gene. CDR3 sequence: CASSQDSTYRAGELFF. Written as DNA, the CDR3 is TGTGCCAGCAGCCAAGATAGCACATATCGGGCCGGGGAGCTGTTTTTT.

This clonotype showed up many times. The chain links TRBV4-1 to TRBJ1-4; TRBD1 agrees at 9 bases. The V gene end was trimmed by 6 bases and the J gene end by 4 bases; junction bases not matched to a gene: 3. CDR3 length: 14 residues. The germline V gene encodes CDR1 MGHRA and CDR2 YSYEKL. CDR3 coding DNA: TGCGCCAGCAGGCCGACAGGGGGTAATGAAAAACTGTTTTTT. Translated: CASRPTGGNEKLFF.

This clonotype was detected many times. The rearrangement links TRBV28 to TRBJ2-7, with 7 bases lining up with TRBD1. The CDR3 consists of 15 residues. V was pared by 3 bases and J by 2 bases, with 7 bases of the junction left unmatched. The germline gives CDR1 MDHEN, CDR2 SYDVKM. CDR3 protein: CASSFPPGTAYEQYF. The CDR3, as DNA: TGTGCCAGCAGTTTTCCCCCAGGGACAGCCTACGAGCAGTACTTC.

This clonotype appeared many times. The V and J genes are TRBV28 and TRBJ1-6; TRBD1 matches 7 bases. Germline assignment: CDR1 MDHEN and CDR2 SYDVKM. V lost 1 base and J lost 16; bases outside the gene matches: 10. The CDR3 length is 14 residues. The CDR3 bases are TGTGCCAGCAGTTTATCAGGGGGAAGGTCATCGCTCCACTTT. It yields the protein CASSLSGGRSSLHF.